The source of this TCR beta chain is a study of T cell changes during pregnancy in multiple sclerosis (dated by TCRdb to 2018 to 2020). Describing the broader study: In women with multiple sclerosis, the researchers looked at how the T cell repertoire shifted as pregnancy progressed.

The library was made by the immunoSEQ multiplex PCR assay. Imported from immuneACCESS, the table was reduced by TCRdb to in-frame sequences with V and J called. These copies leave out some clones; in studies compared against another copy, an unresolved V gene accounts for under half, and the cause of the remainder is not known. This sample lists roughly 80,000 clones; 90% to 95% were detected once. The biggest ten clones account for approximately 2.4% of the sample. Relative to germline, V is missing 2 bases and J is missing 4 bases, with 11 bases of the junction outside any gene match. The CDR3 starts with the cysteine, ends with the phenylalanine, and has 18 residues. The only DNA kept is the CDR3, 54 bases in frame from the first base. The germline V gene specifies LGHNT as CDR1 and FRNRAP as CDR2. A word on this clone: Its antigen is unknown. The input lacks base qualities; no much larger clone sits a single base away.

This receptor was taken from a female donor in good health, enrolled as a control in a pregnancy study. The V and J segments used are TRBV12-5 and TRBJ2-2, with TRBD2 identical over 9 junction bases. Source: peripheral blood, taken after pregnancy. This receptor carries the CDR3 CASGLTQAGGRGTGELFF. The DNA is as follows: TGTGCTAGTGGTTTGACCCAAGCGGGAGGCAGGGGCACCGGGGAGCTGTTTTTT.